The subject of this entry is one T cell receptor beta chain. Its matching antigen is unknown. This sample was taken from a study of PD-1 blockade in classical Hodgkin lymphoma. Study findings and constraints: Exclusion applied to patients who initiated nivolumab less than 1 year following ASCT.

Libraries were prepared by immunoSEQ multiplex PCR; TCRdb keeps only in-frame clonotypes and omits some of them. In the table there are tens of thousands of clones, around nine tenths of which are singletons. Time point of the sample: cycle 4 day 1 (C4D1), after more than five weeks of nivolumab. Following autologous stem cell transplantation, relapse occurred in every patient, and exposure to brentuximab vedotin varied. This material consisted of peripheral blood mononuclear cells (PBMCs), taken before the fourth cycle of nivolumab. The receptor was isolated from a human donor with classical Hodgkin lymphoma.

The CDR3: CASSLGWGMGTEAFF. As DNA, the CDR3 is TGCGCCAGCAGCTTGGGATGGGGGATGGGCACTGAAGCTTTCTTT. The chain has TRBV5-1 and TRBJ1-1; D may be TRBD1 (5 bases). The CDR3 runs 15 residues. Germline loops: CDR1 SGHRS, CDR2 YFSETQ. The V end was cut by 0 bases, the J end by 4 bases, with 13 bases between.